This TCR beta chain came from a study of cytomegalovirus exposure and HLA in healthy donors. The study's findings and limits: Being productive about 87% or about 30% of the time was typical of most TCR beta V segments in an earlier analysis. Cytomegalovirus association was listed for under 200 TCR beta chains. Available immune exposure information was restricted to CMV serostatus only.

In the PCR, 60 Vbeta and 13 Jbeta primers were used. In the study's own analysis: Later reanalysis found 60 million to 90 million unique TCR beta chains, about 10 million of them shared. Generated by immunoSEQ multiplex PCR, the TCRdb table keeps only in-frame clones and is missing some. V, J and clone size reflect that table, while D and trimming were determined from the DNA. Found here are roughly 110,000 clones, roughly 71% of them singletons; the top ten hold 2.5% to 3%. Turning to this clone: Antigen: not known.

V lost 7 bases and J lost 1, with 14 bases in between. This CDR3 has 15 residues. Germline CDR1 is SGHVS and CDR2 is FNYEAQ. The chain employs TRBV7-6 and TRBJ1-3; D gene unclear. This sequence was found in a male donor in good health and CMV-seropositive. Input material: PBMCs. The chain's CDR3 is CASTSGPSSGNTIYF. The CDR3 DNA is TGTGCCAGCACTTCAGGTCCCTCGTCTGGAAACACCATATATTTT.